The next 6 T cell receptor beta chains were all read from a single sample in a study of T cells after yellow fever vaccination. In TCRdb, the 5' RACE reads were re-called with MiXCR into one record per CDR3 protein. The sample has more than 450,000 distinct CDR3 sequences, just over 20% seen once. The source material was PBMCs, sampled roughly 20 days after the first yellow fever vaccination. The receptor set was obtained from a young man who received the YFV17D yellow fever vaccine.

This clonotype was picked up many times. The chain couples TRBV24-1 to TRBJ2-3; weak D call: TRBD2 (5 bases). CDR1 is KGHDR, CDR2 SFDVKD, per germline. Trimming pared 6 bases from V and 4 bases from J, leaving 7 bases between. The CDR3 length is 12 residues. CDR3 loop: CATSRGADTQYF. Here the CDR3 DNA reads TGTGCCACCAGTCGGGGAGCAGATACGCAGTATTTT.

The CDR3 DNA follows: TGTGCCAGCAGTACAGGGGAAGGGGGGTTCTTC. Amino acids: CASSTGEGGFF. This chain joins TRBV6-6 and TRBJ2-1, with 7 positions matching TRBD1. The CDR3 contains 11 residues. V gave up 5 bases and J gave up 15 bases; unmatched junction bases: 7. Per germline, CDR1 MNHNY and CDR2 SVGAGI (reference sequence).

The rearrangement links TRBV19 to TRBJ1-1; D is possibly TRBD1 (6 bases). This CDR3 spans 16 amino acids. Looked up from germline, CDR1 is LNHDA and CDR2 is SQIVND (reference sequence). V was cut by 3 bases and J by 4 bases, with 18 bases left in between. CDR3 sequence reads: CASSIPWQGRITEAFF. CDR3 coding DNA: TGTGCCAGTAGTATCCCCTGGCAGGGGAGGATCACTGAAGCTTTCTTT.

The rearrangement uses TRBV20-1 and TRBJ1-5; D possibly corresponds to TRBD1 (5 bases). The germline V gene encodes CDR1 DFQATT and CDR2 SNEGSKA (reference sequence). This CDR3 spans 16 amino acids. V lost 1 base and J lost 6, with 19 bases in between. This CDR3 is CSARVGGVGPAQPQHF. As DNA, the CDR3 is TGCAGTGCTAGAGTGGGGGGGGTGGGGCCGGCTCAGCCCCAGCATTTT.

This rearrangement joins TRBV30 to TRBJ1-2; a possible D gene is TRBD1 (6 bases). CDR3 size: 16 residues. The germline CDR1 and CDR2 sequences are GTSNPN and SVGIG (reference sequence). V was trimmed by 0 bases and J by 8 bases, leaving 22 bases between them. The CDR3 sequence: CAWSVLVRGTPVGYTF. Written as DNA, the CDR3 is TGTGCCTGGAGTGTACTTGTGAGGGGGACGCCCGTAGGCTACACCTTC.

This clonotype appeared a few times. V is TRBV7-2 and J is TRBJ2-1; the D is unclear. This CDR3 region has 14 residues. CDR1 is SGHTA, CDR2 FQGNSA, per germline. The V and J ends lost 1 base and 3 bases respectively, with 7 bases between them. CDR3 loop: CASSLGWGYNEQFF. The CDR3, as DNA: TGTGCCAGCAGCTTAGGTTGGGGCTACAATGAGCAGTTCTTC.